What follows are 27 T cell receptor beta chains derived from one specimen sequenced in a study of T-cell reconstitution after alpha-beta-depleted transplantation in children. Unique molecular identifiers featured in how the TCRbeta library was prepared. Each CDR3 protein is one row after TCRdb ran MiXCR on the PCR reads. Among 600,000 to 800,000 distinct CDR3 sequences listed, about an eighth were seen once. The sample consisted of PBMCs, taken before TCRalphabeta/CD19-depleted stem cell transplant. These receptors were taken from a girl aged 2-10 years with congenital amegakaryocytic thrombocytopenia, due to receive a stem cell transplant.

This clonotype was counted only a few times. The chain joins TRBV7-2 to TRBJ2-3, with a tentative D call TRBD2 (6 bases). The CDR3 covers 16 residues. Germline V gives CDR1 SGHTA, CDR2 FQGNSA. V dropped 2 bases and J dropped 0 bases, with 12 bases sitting between them. Here the CDR3 DNA reads TGTGCCAGCAGCTTACTTTTGCGGGGCAGCACAGATACGCAGTATTTT. Its protein is CASSLLLRGSTDTQYF.

This sequence joins TRBV11-1 and TRBJ1-3; possibly TRBD1 for D (5 bases). This CDR3 region has 19 residues. Germline CDR1 reads SGHAT; CDR2 reads FQDESV (reference sequence). V lost 7 bases and J 0 bases, leaving 25 bases between the germline ends. The CDR3 nucleotides are TGTGCCAGCACCCAAAAACCCGGTACGGCCGGGGGCTCTGGAAACACCATATATTTT. It encodes CASTQKPGTAGGSGNTIYF.

The chain recombines TRBV3-1 with TRBJ2-2, with D unresolved. Germline V gene sequence: CDR1 LGHDT, CDR2 YNNKEL (reference sequence). With 8 bases removed from V and 0 bases from J, the gap between germline ends came to 19 bases. This CDR3 is 17 amino acids long. CDR3 bases: TGTGCCAGCTGCCCCTGGTCCGGCAGGACGAACACCGGGGAGCTGTTTTTT. Its protein product is CASCPWSGRTNTGELFF. Together with reference TRBV3-1 and TRBJ2-2, the CDR3 gives the full variable domain: DTAVSQTPKYLVTQMGNDKSIKCEQNLGHDTMYWYKQDSKKFLKIMFSYNNKELIINETVPNRFSPKSPDKAHLNLHINSLELGDSAVYFCASCPWSGRTNTGELFFGEGSRLTVL.

This clonotype was counted ten times or more. The chain links TRBV10-3 to TRBJ2-7, with no clear D. V shed 7 bases and J shed 0 bases, with 16 bases lying between them. The CDR3 consists of 15 residues. Germline V gene data show CDR1 as ENHRY and CDR2 as SYGVKD. This chain's CDR3 is CAITQKNSSSYEQYF. The CDR3 DNA reads TGTGCCATCACCCAAAAGAATTCCAGCTCCTACGAGCAGTACTTC.

This clonotype was observed a few times. V gene TRBV10-3 combines with J gene TRBJ2-7, with 9 bases matching TRBD1. V shed 10 bases and J 3 bases; nucleotides not matched to a gene: 19. The CDR3 extends over 17 amino acids. The germline V gene encodes CDR1 ENHRY and CDR2 SYGVKD. Written as DNA, the CDR3 is TGTGCCACCTGGGACCTGGGACAGGGTGCCGGTAACTACGAGCAGTACTTC. It specifies CATWDLGQGAGNYEQYF.

This clonotype was found many times. The gene calls are TRBV19 and TRBJ2-1; 9 positions agree with TRBD1. The CDR3 extends over 13 amino acids. The ends lost 5 bases at V and 6 bases at J; junction bases unmatched: 2. In germline, CDR1 is LNHDA, CDR2 SQIVND (reference sequence). Here the CDR3 DNA reads TGTGCCAGTAGTGTGACAGGGGGCAATGAGCAGTTCTTC. It encodes CASSVTGGNEQFF.

This clonotype was recorded a few times. The gene calls are TRBV20-1 and TRBJ2-2; TRBD2 matches at 7 bases. J gave up 4 bases and V 5 bases, and 16 bases lay outside the gene matches. Germline assignment: CDR1 DFQATT and CDR2 SNEGSKA (reference sequence). The CDR3 is made up of 17 amino acids. The CDR3 sequence is CSALFGGEGLGTGELFF. The CDR3 region has the DNA TGCAGTGCTCTCTTTGGGGGGGAGGGCCTGGGCACCGGGGAGCTGTTTTTT.

The table lists this clonotype with many counts. The CDR3 loop reads CASFTMSGTRYNEQFF. CDR3 bases: TGTGCCAGCTTTACAATGAGCGGGACAAGGTACAATGAGCAGTTCTTC. The chain couples TRBV6-1 to TRBJ2-1, with TRBD2 as a possible D gene (7 bases). This CDR3 comprises 16 residues. Germline loops: CDR1 MNHNS, CDR2 SASEGT. Trimming left V 8 bases short and J 4 bases short, with 21 bases between.

The chain combines TRBV11-2 with TRBJ2-2; TRBD2 agrees at 9 bases. Germline CDR1 and CDR2: SGHAT and FQNNGV. Trimming at V came to 7 bases and at J to 5 bases, leaving 8 bases not matched to a gene. This CDR3 comprises 15 residues. CDR3 bases: TGTGCCAGCAAGGCGACCGGACTAGCGACCGGGGAGCTGTTTTTT. The encoded protein is CASKATGLATGELFF. Full variable domain (rest looked up from reference TRBV11-2 and TRBJ2-2): EAGVAQSPRYKIIEKRQSVAFWCNPISGHATLYWYQQILGQGPKLLIQFQNNGVVDDSQLPKDRFSAERLKGVDSTLKIQPAKLEDSAVYLCASKATGLATGELFFGEGSRLTVL.

This clonotype was seen ten or more times. V usage is TRBV20-1 and J usage is TRBJ2-1, with D possibly being TRBD1 (5 bases). This CDR3 comprises 16 residues. CDR1 and CDR2 from the germline V gene are DFQATT and SNEGSKA (reference sequence). Trimming took off 2 bases at V and 3 bases at J, with 17 bases between the two ends. The CDR3 loop reads CSARTVNRSGYNEQFF. For the CDR3, the DNA is TGCAGTGCTAGAACGGTGAACAGGTCGGGCTACAATGAGCAGTTCTTC.

This clonotype was counted ten times or more. The chain links TRBV29-1 to TRBJ1-1; D might be TRBD1 (5 bases). This CDR3 contains 13 residues. V dropped 5 bases and J dropped 0 bases, with 10 bases sitting between them. The germline V gene encodes CDR1 SQVTM and CDR2 ANQGSEA. The chain's CDR3 is CSVSTAMNTEAFF. CDR3 in DNA: TGCAGCGTTTCGACAGCCATGAACACTGAAGCTTTCTTT.

The sample holds many counts of this clonotype. J is TRBJ2-1 and V is TRBV7-8; D is uncertain. Trimming took 5 bases from V and 0 from J, leaving 14 bases between them. Germline-derived CDR1 and CDR2 are SGHVS and FQNEAQ. CDR3 length: 16 residues. The CDR3: CASSPFWPSSYNEQFF. CDR3 sequence (DNA): TGTGCCAGCAGCCCGTTTTGGCCTAGCTCCTACAATGAGCAGTTCTTC.

This chain uses TRBV3-1 with TRBJ2-7; 8 bases align to TRBD2. Germline assignment: CDR1 LGHDT and CDR2 YNNKEL (reference sequence). Germline trimming cut 2 bases from V and 3 bases from J; bases unmatched to any gene: 9. The CDR3 spans 16 residues. CDR3 amino acids: CASSQTSGSRIYEQYF. The CDR3 nucleotides read TGTGCCAGCAGCCAAACTAGCGGCAGTCGCATCTACGAGCAGTACTTC.

J is TRBJ2-7 and V is TRBV14; the match to TRBD2 covers 16 bases. Unmatched junction bases numbered 3, after V lost 2 bases and J lost 5 bases. Germline assignment: CDR1 SGHDN and CDR2 FVKESK. The CDR3 spans 16 residues. DNA of the CDR3: TGTGCCAGCAGCCAAACCGGGACTAGCGGGAGGGACGAGCAGTACTTC. Translation gives CASSQTGTSGRDEQYF.

This clonotype was observed a handful of times. This sequence joins TRBV7-8 and TRBJ1-2; D gene unclear. The CDR3 covers 13 residues. With 11 bases removed from V and 5 bases from J, the gap between germline ends came to 18 bases. Germline lookup yields CDR1 SGHVS and CDR2 FQNEAQ. The CDR3 is CASLVFQHYGYTF. CDR3 coding DNA: TGTGCCTCGTTAGTTTTCCAGCATTATGGCTACACCTTC.

The sample holds many counts of this clonotype. V is TRBV20-1 and J is TRBJ2-7; weak D call: TRBD1 (6 bases). Germline CDR1 and CDR2: DFQATT and SNEGSKA (reference sequence). This CDR3 comprises 14 residues. Deletions cut 6 bases from V and 2 bases from J, with 17 bases between. CDR3 region: CSATLHDRTYEQYF. In DNA, the CDR3 is TGCAGTGCCACCCTCCACGACAGGACCTACGAGCAGTACTTC.

The genes are TRBV20-1 and TRBJ2-1; TRBD2 agrees at 14 bases. Germline CDR1 reads DFQATT; CDR2 reads SNEGSKA (reference sequence). Unmatched junction bases numbered 6, after V lost 2 bases and J lost 0 bases. This CDR3 has 18 residues. In DNA form, the CDR3 reads TGCAGTGCTAGACCGACTAGCGGGAGGGTTCGCTCCTACAATGAGCAGTTCTTC. Translating it yields CSARPTSGRVRSYNEQFF.

The sample holds many counts of this clonotype. The V gene is TRBV20-1, the J gene TRBJ2-3; D possibly matches TRBD1 or TRBD2 (7 bases each). Trimming stripped 5 bases from V and 4 bases from J, with 13 bases between. Germline CDR1 and CDR2: DFQATT and SNEGSKA (reference sequence). The CDR3 has 13 amino acids. CDR3 DNA sequence: TGCAGTGCTTTCAGGGGGGGTGCAGATACGCAGTATTTT. Its protein product is CSAFRGGADTQYF.

The V and J genes are TRBV7-2 and TRBJ2-1, with 11 nucleotides matching TRBD2. The V gene end was trimmed by 1 base and the J gene end by 6 bases; junction bases not matched to a gene: 5. The CDR3 runs 16 residues. Per the germline V gene, CDR1 is SGHTA and CDR2 is FQGNSA. CDR3 nucleotide sequence: TGTGCCAGCAGCTTAGGGACTAGCGGGCCCTTCAATGAGCAGTTCTTC. This translates into CASSLGTSGPFNEQFF.

The gene calls are TRBV10-2 and TRBJ2-7, with D perhaps TRBD2 (6 bases). Germline V CDR1 and CDR2: WSHSY, SAAADI. The CDR3 has 14 residues. V gave up 2 bases and J gave up 6 bases, with 14 bases separating them. CDR3 sequence: CASSESRTKSEQYF. CDR3 bases: TGCGCCAGCAGTGAGAGTAGGACTAAGAGCGAGCAGTACTTC.

This clonotype was seen a handful of times. The chain joins TRBV24-1 to TRBJ2-2; a possible D gene is TRBD2 (5 bases). The ends were cut back, 9 bases at V and 7 bases at J, with 17 bases in the middle. Germline-derived CDR1 and CDR2 are KGHDR and SFDVKD. This CDR3 contains 14 residues. This chain's CDR3 is CATREEAGFGELFF. The CDR3 DNA follows: TGTGCCACCCGAGAGGAGGCCGGGTTCGGGGAGCTGTTTTTT.

This clonotype was counted at least ten times. The J gene is TRBJ2-5, the V gene TRBV12-3 or TRBV12-4; D is possibly TRBD1 (6 bases). CDR3 length: 12 residues. The germline V and J ends were trimmed by 5 bases and 7 bases, with 11 bases remaining between them. CDR3 protein: CASSQGTLTQYF. CDR3 bases: TGTGCCAGCAGTCAGGGGACCTTGACCCAGTACTTC.

In its sample, this clonotype was seen many times. The chain links TRBV6-1 to TRBJ2-1, with D unclear. The V gene lost 8 bases and the J gene lost 10 bases, with 9 bases spanning the gap. The CDR3 is made up of 10 amino acids. Per the germline V gene, CDR1 is MNHNS and CDR2 is SASEGT. This CDR3 is CASRLGEQFF. The CDR3 bases are TGTGCCAGCCGGTTAGGGGAGCAGTTCTTC.

This clonotype was observed a handful of times. V gene TRBV5-1 combines with J gene TRBJ2-5, with D perhaps given as TRBD1 or TRBD2 (5 bases each). Trimming pared 4 bases from V and 1 base from J, leaving 14 bases between. The length of the CDR3 is 15 residues. From germline, CDR1 is SGHRS and CDR2 YFSETQ. For the CDR3, the DNA is TGCGCCAGCAGCGGGACGGGACGGATCCAAGAGACCCAGTACTTC. Protein: CASSGTGRIQETQYF.

This clonotype was seen more than once but under ten times. The chain is built from TRBV7-9 and TRBJ2-3; TRBD2 matches 9 bases. Looked up from germline, CDR1 is SEHNR and CDR2 is FQNEAQ (reference sequence). Trimming took 4 bases from V and 6 from J; bases not matched to a gene: 14. This CDR3 is built from 17 residues. CDR3 amino acids: CASSYLGTSSLGDTQYF. In DNA, the CDR3 is TGTGCCAGCAGCTATCTCGGGACTAGCTCCCTGGGGGATACGCAGTATTTT.

J is TRBJ1-4 and V is TRBV20-1, with 8 bases lining up with TRBD1. CDR3 length: 14 residues. J was trimmed by 6 bases and V by 2 bases; bases with no gene match: 5. CDR1 is DFQATT and CDR2 is SNEGSKA in the germline V gene (reference sequence). The CDR3 coding sequence is TGCAGTGCTAGAAGATCAGGGGGCCATGAAAAACTGTTTTTT. It translates to CSARRSGGHEKLFF.

The V and J genes are TRBV5-1 and TRBJ1-6; 9 bases fit TRBD1. The CDR3 covers 15 residues. Germline CDR1 SGHRS, CDR2 YFSETQ. With 2 bases clipped from V and 5 bases from J, the junction kept 2 bases outside the gene matches. The CDR3 reads CASSFGQGHNSPLHF. The CDR3 nucleotides read TGCGCCAGCAGCTTTGGACAGGGGCATAATTCACCCCTCCACTTT.